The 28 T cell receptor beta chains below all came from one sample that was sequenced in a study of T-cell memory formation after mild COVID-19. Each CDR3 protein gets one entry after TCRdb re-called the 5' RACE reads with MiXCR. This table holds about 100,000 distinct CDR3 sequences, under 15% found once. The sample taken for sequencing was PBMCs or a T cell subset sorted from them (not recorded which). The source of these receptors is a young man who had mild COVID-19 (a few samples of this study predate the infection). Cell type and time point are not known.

For the CDR3, the DNA is TGTGCCAGCAGTGCAGGGGGCCAGCCCCAGCATTTT. It is translated as CASSAGGQPQHF. V and J are TRBV6-5 and TRBJ1-5; 8 bases align to TRBD1. J was trimmed by 7 bases and V by 5 bases; bases with no gene match: 1. From germline, CDR1 is MNHEY and CDR2 SVGAGI. This CDR3 is built from 12 residues.

CDR3 sequence (DNA): TGTGCCAGCAGCCAGGTGGGGAAAGAAGCTTTCTTT. Encoded protein: CASSQVGKEAFF. The V call is TRBV7-9, the J call TRBJ1-1; no clear D. Germline V lookup: CDR1 SEHNR, CDR2 FQNEAQ (reference sequence). Trimming left V 5 bases short and J 8 bases short, with 12 bases between. This CDR3 has 12 amino acids.

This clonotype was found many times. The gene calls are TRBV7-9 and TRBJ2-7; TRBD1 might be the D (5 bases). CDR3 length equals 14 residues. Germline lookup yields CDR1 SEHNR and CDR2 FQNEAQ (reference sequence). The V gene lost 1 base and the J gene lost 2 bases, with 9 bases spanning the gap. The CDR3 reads CASSLGTLTYEQYF. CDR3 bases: TGTGCCAGCAGCTTAGGGACACTTACCTACGAGCAGTACTTC.

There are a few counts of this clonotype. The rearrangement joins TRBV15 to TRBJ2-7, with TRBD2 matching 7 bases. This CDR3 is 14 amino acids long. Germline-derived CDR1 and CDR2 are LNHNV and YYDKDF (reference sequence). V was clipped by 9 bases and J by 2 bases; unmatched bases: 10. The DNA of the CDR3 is TGTGCCACGTCTAGCCGGGACTACACCTACGAGCAGTACTTC. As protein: CATSSRDYTYEQYF.

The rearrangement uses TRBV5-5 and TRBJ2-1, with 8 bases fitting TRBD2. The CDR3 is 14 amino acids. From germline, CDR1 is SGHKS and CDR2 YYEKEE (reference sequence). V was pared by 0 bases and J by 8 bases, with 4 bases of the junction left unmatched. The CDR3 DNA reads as TGTGCCAGCAGCTTGGGCGGGGGGCTGGATGAGCAGTTCTTC. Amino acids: CASSLGGGLDEQFF.

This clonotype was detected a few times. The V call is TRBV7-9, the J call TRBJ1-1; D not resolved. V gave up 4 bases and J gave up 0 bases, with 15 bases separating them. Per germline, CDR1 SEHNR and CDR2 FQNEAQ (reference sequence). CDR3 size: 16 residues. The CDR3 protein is CASSSSGTVMNTEAFF. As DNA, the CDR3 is TGTGCCAGCAGCTCCAGCGGAACAGTCATGAACACTGAAGCTTTCTTT.

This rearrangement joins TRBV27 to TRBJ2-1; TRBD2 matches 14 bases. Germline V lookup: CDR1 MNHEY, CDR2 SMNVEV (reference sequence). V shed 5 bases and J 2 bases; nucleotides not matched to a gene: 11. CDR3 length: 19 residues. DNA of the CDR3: TGTGCCAGCAGTCCGATGACTAGCGGGGGGGCAGGGCCCTACAATGAGCAGTTCTTC. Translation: CASSPMTSGGAGPYNEQFF.

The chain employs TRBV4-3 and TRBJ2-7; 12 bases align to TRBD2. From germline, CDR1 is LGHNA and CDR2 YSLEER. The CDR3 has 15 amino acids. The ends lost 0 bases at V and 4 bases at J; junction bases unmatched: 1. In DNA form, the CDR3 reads TGCGCCAGCAGCCAAGAAGGGACTAGCGGGTACGAGCAGTACTTC. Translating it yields CASSQEGTSGYEQYF.

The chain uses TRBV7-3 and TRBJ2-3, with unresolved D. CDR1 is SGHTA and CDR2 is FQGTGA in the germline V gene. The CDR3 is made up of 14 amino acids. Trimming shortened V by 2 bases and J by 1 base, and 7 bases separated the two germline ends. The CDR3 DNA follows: TGTGCCAGCAGCTTAGGGGTCCGCACAGATACGCAGTATTTT. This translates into CASSLGVRTDTQYF. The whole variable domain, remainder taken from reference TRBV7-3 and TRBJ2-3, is GAGVSQTPSNKVTEKGKYVELRCDPISGHTALYWYRQSLGQGPEFLIYFQGTGAADDSGLPNDRFFAVRPEGSVSTLKIQRTERGDSAVYLCASSLGVRTDTQYFGPGTRLTVL.

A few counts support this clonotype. This CDR3 reads CASSPTGADTQYF. The CDR3 region has the DNA TGTGCCAGCAGCCCGACAGGGGCAGATACGCAGTATTTT. The chain recombines TRBV7-2 with TRBJ2-3, with TRBD1 matching 8 bases. CDR1 and CDR2 (germline): SGHTA, FQGNSA. Trimming cost V 5 bases and J 4 bases; bases outside gene matches: 2. The CDR3 length is 13 residues.

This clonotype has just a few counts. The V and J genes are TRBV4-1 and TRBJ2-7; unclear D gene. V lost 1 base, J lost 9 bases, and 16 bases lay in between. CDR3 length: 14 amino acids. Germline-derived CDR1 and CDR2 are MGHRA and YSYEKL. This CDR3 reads CASSQVPPIIGQYF. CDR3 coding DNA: TGCGCCAGCAGCCAAGTCCCCCCGATAATTGGGCAGTACTTC.

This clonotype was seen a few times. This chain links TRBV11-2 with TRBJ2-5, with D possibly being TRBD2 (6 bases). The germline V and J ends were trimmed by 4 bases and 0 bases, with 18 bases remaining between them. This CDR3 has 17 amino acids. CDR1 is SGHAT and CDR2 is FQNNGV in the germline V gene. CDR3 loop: CASSSPDGSGYQETQYF. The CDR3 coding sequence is TGTGCCAGCAGCTCCCCGGACGGGAGCGGATACCAAGAGACCCAGTACTTC.

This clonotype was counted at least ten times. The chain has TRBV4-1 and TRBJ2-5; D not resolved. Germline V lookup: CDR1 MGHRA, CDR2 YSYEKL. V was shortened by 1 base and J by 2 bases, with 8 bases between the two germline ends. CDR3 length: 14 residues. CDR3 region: CASSQVVLQETQYF. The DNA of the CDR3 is TGCGCCAGCAGCCAAGTTGTACTTCAAGAGACCCAGTACTTC.

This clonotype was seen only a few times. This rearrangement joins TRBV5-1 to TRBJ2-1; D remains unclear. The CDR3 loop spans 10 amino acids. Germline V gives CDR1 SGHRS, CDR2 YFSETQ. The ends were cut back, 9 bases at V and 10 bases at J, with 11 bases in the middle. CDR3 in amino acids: CAIYSEEQFF. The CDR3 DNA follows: TGCGCCATCTATTCGGAGGAGCAGTTCTTC. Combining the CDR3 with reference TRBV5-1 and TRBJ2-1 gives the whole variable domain KAGVTQTPRYLIKTRGQQVTLSCSPISGHRSVSWYQQTPGQGLQFLFEYFSETQRNKGNFPGRFSGRQFSNSRSEMNVSTLELGDSALYLCAIYSEEQFFGPGTRLTVL.

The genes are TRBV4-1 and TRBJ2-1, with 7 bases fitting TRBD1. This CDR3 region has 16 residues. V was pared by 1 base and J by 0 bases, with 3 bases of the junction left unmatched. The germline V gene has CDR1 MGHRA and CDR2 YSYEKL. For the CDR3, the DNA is TGCGCCAGCAGCCAAGTACAGGGGCTCTCCTACAATGAGCAGTTCTTC. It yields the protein CASSQVQGLSYNEQFF.

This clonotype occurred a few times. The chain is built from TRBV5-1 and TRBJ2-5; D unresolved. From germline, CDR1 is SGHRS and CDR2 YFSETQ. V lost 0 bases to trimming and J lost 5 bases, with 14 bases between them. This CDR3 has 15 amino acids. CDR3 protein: CASSLGDSSQETQYF. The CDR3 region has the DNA TGCGCCAGCAGCTTGGGCGATTCTTCCCAGGAGACCCAGTACTTC.

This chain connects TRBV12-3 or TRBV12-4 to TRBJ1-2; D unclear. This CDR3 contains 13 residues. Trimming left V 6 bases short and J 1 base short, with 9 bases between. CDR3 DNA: TGTGCCAGCAGCTATACAAATAACTATGGCTACACCTTC. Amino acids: CASSYTNNYGYTF.

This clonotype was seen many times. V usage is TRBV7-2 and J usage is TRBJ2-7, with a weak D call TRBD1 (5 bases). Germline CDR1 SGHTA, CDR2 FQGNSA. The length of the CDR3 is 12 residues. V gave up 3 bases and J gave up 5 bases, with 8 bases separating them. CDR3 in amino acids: CASSLDIHEQYF. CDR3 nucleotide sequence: TGTGCCAGCAGCTTGGACATCCACGAGCAGTACTTC.

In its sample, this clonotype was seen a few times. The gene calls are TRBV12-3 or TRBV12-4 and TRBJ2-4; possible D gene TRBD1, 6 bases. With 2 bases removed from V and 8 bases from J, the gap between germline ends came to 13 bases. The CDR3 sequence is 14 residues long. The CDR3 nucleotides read TGTGCCAGCAGTTTACAGGGGCCCAGGGACATTCAGTACTTC. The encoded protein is CASSLQGPRDIQYF.

The CDR3: CASSQDSRRQGAYEQYF. In DNA, the CDR3 is TGCGCCAGCAGCCAAGATTCAAGGAGACAGGGGGCGTACGAGCAGTACTTC. The chain recombines TRBV4-3 with TRBJ2-7, with 10 bases that match TRBD1. The J segment lost 4 bases and the V segment lost 0 bases, leaving 9 bases of the junction unmatched. The CDR3 has 17 residues. CDR1 and CDR2 from the germline V gene are LGHNA and YSLEER.

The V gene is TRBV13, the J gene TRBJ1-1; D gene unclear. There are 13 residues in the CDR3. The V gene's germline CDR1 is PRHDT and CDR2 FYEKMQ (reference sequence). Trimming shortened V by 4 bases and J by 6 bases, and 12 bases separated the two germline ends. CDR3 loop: CASSSRTFAEAFF. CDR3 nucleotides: TGTGCCAGCAGCTCGCGGACTTTCGCTGAAGCTTTCTTT. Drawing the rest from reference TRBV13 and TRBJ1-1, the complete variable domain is AAGVIQSPRHLIKEKRETATLKCYPIPRHDTVYWYQQGPGQDPQFLISFYEKMQSDKGSIPDRFSAQQFSDYHSELNMSSLELGDSALYFCASSSRTFAEAFFGQGTRLTVV.

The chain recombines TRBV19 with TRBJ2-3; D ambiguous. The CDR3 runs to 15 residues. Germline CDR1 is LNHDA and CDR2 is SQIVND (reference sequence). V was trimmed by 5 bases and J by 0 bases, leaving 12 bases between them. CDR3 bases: TGTGCCAGTAGTGCTTGGACCGCTAGCACAGATACGCAGTATTTT. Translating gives CASSAWTASTDTQYF.

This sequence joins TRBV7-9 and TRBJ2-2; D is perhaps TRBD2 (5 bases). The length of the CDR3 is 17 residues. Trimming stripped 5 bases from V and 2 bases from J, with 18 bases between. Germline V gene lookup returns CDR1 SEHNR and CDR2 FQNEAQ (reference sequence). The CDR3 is CASSQGLVEVNTGELFF. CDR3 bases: TGTGCCAGCAGCCAAGGATTAGTGGAGGTTAACACCGGGGAGCTGTTTTTT.

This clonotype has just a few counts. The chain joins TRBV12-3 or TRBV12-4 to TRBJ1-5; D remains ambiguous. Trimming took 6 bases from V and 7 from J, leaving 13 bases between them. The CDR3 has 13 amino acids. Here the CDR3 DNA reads TGTGCCAGCAGCGCTCCGTATAACCAGCCCCAGCATTTT. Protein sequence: CASSAPYNQPQHF.

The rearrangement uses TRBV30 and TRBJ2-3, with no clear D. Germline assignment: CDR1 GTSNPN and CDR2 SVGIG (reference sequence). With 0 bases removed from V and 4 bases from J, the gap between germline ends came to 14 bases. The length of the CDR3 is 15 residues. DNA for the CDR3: TGTGCCTGGAGTGTACTACCCACTGGCTCAGATACGCAGTATTTT. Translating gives CAWSVLPTGSDTQYF.

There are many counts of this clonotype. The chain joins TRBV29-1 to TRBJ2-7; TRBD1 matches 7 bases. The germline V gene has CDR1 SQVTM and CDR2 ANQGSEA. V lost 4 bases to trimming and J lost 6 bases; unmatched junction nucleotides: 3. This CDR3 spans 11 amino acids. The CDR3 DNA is TGCAGCGTTGCCACAGGGGCCGAGCAGTACTTC. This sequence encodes CSVATGAEQYF.

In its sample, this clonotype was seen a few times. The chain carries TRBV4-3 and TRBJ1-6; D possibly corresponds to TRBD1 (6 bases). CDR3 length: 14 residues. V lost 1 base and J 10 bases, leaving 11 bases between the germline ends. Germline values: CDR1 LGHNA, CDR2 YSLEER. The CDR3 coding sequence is TGCGCCAGCAGCCAAGGAAGGGGGGACTCACCCCTCCACTTT. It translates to CASSQGRGDSPLHF.

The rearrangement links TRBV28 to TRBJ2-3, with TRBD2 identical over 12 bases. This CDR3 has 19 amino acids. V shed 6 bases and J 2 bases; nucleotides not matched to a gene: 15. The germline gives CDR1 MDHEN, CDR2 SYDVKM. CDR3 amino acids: CASSVSRKRLAGATDTQYF. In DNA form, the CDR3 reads TGTGCCAGCAGCGTTTCCCGGAAAAGACTAGCGGGGGCCACAGATACGCAGTATTTT.